A selection of T cell receptor beta chains follows, all from one sample in a study of blood T cell repertoires in COVID-19. The data were produced by immunoSEQ multiplex PCR, yet TCRdb's version contains in-frame clones alone and is incomplete. The sample consists of some 270,000 clones, around 90% of them appearing once. Specimen: peripheral blood. Source of these receptors: a woman aged 60-75 years with COVID-19, enrolled during active disease. CDR3s include the opening cysteine and the closing phenylalanine or tryptophan. The D gene is left open where the match is weak. Size values are once, few and many counts, or a class for expanded clones, and some rows have none.

clone_size: -
v_call: TRBV7-3
j_call: TRBJ1-2
d_call: TRBD1
cdr3_aa: CASSLTGGADYGYTF
cdr3_nt: TGTGCCAGCAGCTTAACAGGGGGCGCAGACTATGGCTACACCTTC

clone_size: once
v_call: TRBV4-3
j_call: TRBJ1-2
d_call: -
cdr3_aa: CASSQDGRKNGYTF
cdr3_nt: TGCGCCAGCAGCCAAGACGGCAGGAAGAATGGCTACACCTTC

clone_size: -
v_call: TRBV27
j_call: TRBJ2-1
d_call: -
cdr3_aa: CASPPPELSISLF
cdr3_nt: TGTGCCAGCCCTCCACCCGAGCTTTCAATATCGCTCTTC

clone_size: -
v_call: TRBV3-1/TRBV3-2
j_call: TRBJ2-1
d_call: -
cdr3_aa: CASSQDLTGRDCNEQFF
cdr3_nt: TGTGCCAGCAGCCAAGATCTCACGGGACGGGACTGCAATGAGCAGTTCTTC

clone_size: -
v_call: TRBV30
j_call: TRBJ2-7
d_call: -
cdr3_aa: CAWATGIGYEQYF
cdr3_nt: TGTGCCTGGGCGACGGGTATTGGCTACGAGCAGTACTTC

clone_size: few
v_call: TRBV9
j_call: TRBJ2-7
d_call: TRBD2
cdr3_aa: CASSVAGGGAYEQYF
cdr3_nt: TGTGCCAGCAGCGTAGCCGGCGGGGGGGCCTACGAGCAGTACTTC

clone_size: -
v_call: TRBV19
j_call: TRBJ2-3
d_call: TRBD1
cdr3_aa: CASSITGGTDTQYF
cdr3_nt: TGTGCCAGTAGTATCACAGGGGGGACAGATACGCAGTATTTT

clone_size: -
v_call: TRBV4-1
j_call: TRBJ1-1
d_call: TRBD1
cdr3_aa: CASSHAGTGITEAFF
cdr3_nt: TGCGCCAGCAGCCACGCCGGGACAGGAATCACTGAAGCTTTCTTT

clone_size: -
v_call: TRBV18
j_call: TRBJ2-7
d_call: TRBD1
cdr3_aa: CASSSGTAYEQYF
cdr3_nt: TGTGCCAGCTCGTCCGGGACAGCCTACGAGCAGTACTTC

clone_size: once
v_call: TRBV5-4
j_call: TRBJ2-1
d_call: -
cdr3_aa: CASSPRGGRDNEQFF
cdr3_nt: TGTGCCAGCAGCCCTAGGGGGGGCAGGGACAATGAGCAGTTCTTC

clone_size: -
v_call: TRBV6-5
j_call: TRBJ2-3
d_call: TRBD1
cdr3_aa: CASSSRTGSTDTQYF
cdr3_nt: TGTGCCAGCAGTTCCCGGACAGGCAGCACAGATACGCAGTATTTT

clone_size: -
v_call: TRBV9
j_call: TRBJ1-2
d_call: -
cdr3_aa: CASSSGIYGYTF
cdr3_nt: TGTGCCAGCAGCTCGGGTATCTATGGCTACACCTTC

clone_size: -
v_call: TRBV19
j_call: TRBJ2-5
d_call: TRBD1
cdr3_aa: CASSATGYRQYF
cdr3_nt: TGTGCCAGTAGTGCGACAGGGTATAGACAGTACTTC

clone_size: -
v_call: TRBV6-2/TRBV6-3
j_call: TRBJ2-2
d_call: -
cdr3_aa: CASSFYSHTGELFF
cdr3_nt: TGTGCCAGCAGTTTCTATAGTCACACCGGGGAGCTGTTTTTT